The clone carrying this T cell receptor (beta chain) was counted only a few times. This sample stems from a study of OX40 agonist ivuxolimab in advanced cancers. Germline V gene data show CDR1 as MNHEY and CDR2 as SVGAGI. The CDR3 length is 15 residues. Losses at the gene ends were 5 bases for V and 2 bases for J; bases not matched to a gene: 6. Clones were read by immunoSEQ multiplex PCR, and TCRdb kept only the in-frame ones, dropping some. The table shows approximately 77,000 clones, with roughly 80% occurring only once. The V and J genes are TRBV6-5 and TRBJ1-2, with 9 bases fitting TRBD1. The source was CD4+ or CD8+ T cells sorted from blood, collected in a trial of the OX40 agonist ivuxolimab. The sequence was collected from an adult with an advanced solid tumor such as melanoma, head and neck, liver or kidney cancer. Here the CDR3 DNA reads TGTGCCAGCAGTAACAGGGGGCTTTTGAACTATGGCTACACCTTC. Encoded protein: CASSNRGLLNYGYTF.